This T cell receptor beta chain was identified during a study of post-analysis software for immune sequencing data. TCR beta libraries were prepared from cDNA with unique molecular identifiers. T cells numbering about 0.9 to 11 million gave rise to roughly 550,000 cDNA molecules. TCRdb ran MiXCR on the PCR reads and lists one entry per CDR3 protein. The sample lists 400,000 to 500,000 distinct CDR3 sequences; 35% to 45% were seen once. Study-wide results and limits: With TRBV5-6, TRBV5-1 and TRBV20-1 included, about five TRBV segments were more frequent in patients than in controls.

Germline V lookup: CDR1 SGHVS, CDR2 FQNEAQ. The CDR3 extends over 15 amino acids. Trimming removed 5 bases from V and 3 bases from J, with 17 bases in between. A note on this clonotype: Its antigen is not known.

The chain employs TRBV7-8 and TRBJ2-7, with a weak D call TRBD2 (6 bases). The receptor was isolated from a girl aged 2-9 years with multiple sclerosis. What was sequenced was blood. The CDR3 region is CASSPRGSANYEQYF. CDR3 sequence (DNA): TGTGCCAGCAGCCCGCGGGGTAGCGCGAACTACGAGCAGTACTTC.